Here is one T cell receptor (beta chain) with its context. This sample is drawn from a study of shared clonotypes between healthy human individuals. The germline V gene has CDR1 SGHRS and CDR2 YFSETQ. V was cut by 0 bases and J by 5 bases, with 9 bases left in between. The CDR3 is made up of 14 amino acids. The run depth of the assay was deep. In the authors' workflow: ImmunoSEQ yielded junction-only sequences lacking quality scores, so filtering differed. The table came from immunoSEQ multiplex PCR; TCRdb's copy has only in-frame clones and leaves some out. Clone size and the V and J calls come from that table; the DNA yielded D and trimming. The sample has roughly 450,000 clones; about four fifths are singletons.

The sequenced sample was PBMCs. The V gene is TRBV5-1, the J gene TRBJ2-1; the D is unclear. The receptor was derived from a woman between 35 and 50 years old in good health. Some clones in this sample may be carry-over from other donors' samples. CDR3 sequence (DNA): TGCGCCAGCAGCTTGGAGCTAGGGCACAATGAGCAGTTCTTC. Translation gives CASSLELGHNEQFF. The full variable domain, rest sourced from reference TRBV5-1 and TRBJ2-1, is KAGVTQTPRYLIKTRGQQVTLSCSPISGHRSVSWYQQTPGQGLQFLFEYFSETQRNKGNFPGRFSGRQFSNSRSEMNVSTLELGDSALYLCASSLELGHNEQFFGPGTRLTVL.